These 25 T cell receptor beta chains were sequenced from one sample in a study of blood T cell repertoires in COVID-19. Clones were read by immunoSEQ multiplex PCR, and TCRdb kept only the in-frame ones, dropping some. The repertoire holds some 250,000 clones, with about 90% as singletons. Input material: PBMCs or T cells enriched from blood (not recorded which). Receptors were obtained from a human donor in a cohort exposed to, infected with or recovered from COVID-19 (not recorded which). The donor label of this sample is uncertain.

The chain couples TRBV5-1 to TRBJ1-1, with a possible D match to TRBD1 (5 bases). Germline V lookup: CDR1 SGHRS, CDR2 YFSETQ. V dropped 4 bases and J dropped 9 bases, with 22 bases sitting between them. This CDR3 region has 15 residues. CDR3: CASSPLSGAGGQAFF. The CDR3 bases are TGCGCCAGCAGCCCCCTCAGCGGGGCAGGTGGGCAAGCTTTCTTT.

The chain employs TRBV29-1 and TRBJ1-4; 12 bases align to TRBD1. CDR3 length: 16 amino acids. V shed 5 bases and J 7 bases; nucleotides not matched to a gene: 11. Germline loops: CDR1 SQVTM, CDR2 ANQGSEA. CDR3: CSVPGQGARDGEKLFF. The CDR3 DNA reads TGCAGCGTTCCGGGACAGGGGGCAAGGGATGGTGAAAAACTGTTTTTT.

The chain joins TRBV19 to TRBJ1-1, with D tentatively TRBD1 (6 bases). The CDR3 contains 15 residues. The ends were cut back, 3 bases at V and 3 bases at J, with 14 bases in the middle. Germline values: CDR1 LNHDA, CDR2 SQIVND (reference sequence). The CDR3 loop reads CASSIGGQLYTEAFF. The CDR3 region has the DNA TGTGCCAGTAGTATCGGGGGGCAACTATACACTGAAGCTTTCTTT.

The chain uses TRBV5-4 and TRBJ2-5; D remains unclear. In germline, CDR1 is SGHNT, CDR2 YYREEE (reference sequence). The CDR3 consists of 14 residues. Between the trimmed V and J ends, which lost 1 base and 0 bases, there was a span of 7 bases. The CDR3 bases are TGTGCCAGCAGCTTGATCGGGTACCAAGAGACCCAGTACTTC. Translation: CASSLIGYQETQYF. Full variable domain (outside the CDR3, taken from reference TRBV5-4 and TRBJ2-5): ETGVTQSPTHLIKTRGQQVTLRCSSQSGHNTVSWYQQALGQGPQFIFQYYREEENGRGNFPPRFSGLQFPNYSSELNVNALELDDSALYLCASSLIGYQETQYFGPGTRLLVL.

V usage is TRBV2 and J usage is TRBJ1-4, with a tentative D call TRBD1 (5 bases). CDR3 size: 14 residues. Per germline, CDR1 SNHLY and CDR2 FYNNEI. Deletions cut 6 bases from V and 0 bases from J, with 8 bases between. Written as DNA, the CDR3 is TGTGCCAGCAGGGACACCTCAACTAATGAAAAACTGTTTTTT. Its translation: CASRDTSTNEKLFF.

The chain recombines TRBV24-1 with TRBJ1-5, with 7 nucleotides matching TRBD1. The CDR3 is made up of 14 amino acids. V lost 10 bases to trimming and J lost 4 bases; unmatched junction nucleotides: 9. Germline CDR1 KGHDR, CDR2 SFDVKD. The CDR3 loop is CATGRGTDNQPQHF. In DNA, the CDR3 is TGTGCCACTGGACGTGGGACAGATAATCAGCCCCAGCATTTT.

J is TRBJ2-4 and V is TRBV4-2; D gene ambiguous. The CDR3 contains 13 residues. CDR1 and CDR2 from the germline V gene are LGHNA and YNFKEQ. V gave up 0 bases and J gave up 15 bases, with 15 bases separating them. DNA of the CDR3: TGTGCCAGCAGCCAAGATCTAGGCCATGTCCCGTACTTC. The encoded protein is CASSQDLGHVPYF.

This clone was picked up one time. CDR3 sequence (DNA): TGTGCCACCAGTGGACACCAGGGGCCACGGGGCTACACCTTC. This codes for CATSGHQGPRGYTF. J is TRBJ1-2 and V is TRBV24-1, with D possibly being TRBD1 (6 bases). CDR1 and CDR2 from the germline V gene are KGHDR and SFDVKD. The CDR3 contains 14 residues. V lost 5 bases and J lost 8, with 17 bases in between.

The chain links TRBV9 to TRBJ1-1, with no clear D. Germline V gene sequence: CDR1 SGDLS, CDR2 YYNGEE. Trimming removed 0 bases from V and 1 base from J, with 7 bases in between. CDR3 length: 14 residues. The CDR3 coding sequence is TGTGCCAGCAGCGTAGCTCCCAGGAACACTGAAGCTTTCTTT. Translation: CASSVAPRNTEAFF.

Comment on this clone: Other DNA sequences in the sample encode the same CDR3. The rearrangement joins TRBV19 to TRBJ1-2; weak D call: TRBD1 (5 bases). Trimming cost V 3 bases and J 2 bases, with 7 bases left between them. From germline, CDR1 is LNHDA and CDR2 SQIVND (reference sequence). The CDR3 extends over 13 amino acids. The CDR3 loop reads CASSIAGNYGYTF. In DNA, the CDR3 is TGTGCCAGTAGTATCGCAGGGAACTATGGCTACACCTTC.

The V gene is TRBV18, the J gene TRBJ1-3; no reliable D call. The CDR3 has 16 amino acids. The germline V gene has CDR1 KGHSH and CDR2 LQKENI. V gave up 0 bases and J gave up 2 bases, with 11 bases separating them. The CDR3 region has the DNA TGTGCCAGCTCACCACCGGCGGCAATCACTGGAAACACCATATATTTT. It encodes CASSPPAAITGNTIYF.

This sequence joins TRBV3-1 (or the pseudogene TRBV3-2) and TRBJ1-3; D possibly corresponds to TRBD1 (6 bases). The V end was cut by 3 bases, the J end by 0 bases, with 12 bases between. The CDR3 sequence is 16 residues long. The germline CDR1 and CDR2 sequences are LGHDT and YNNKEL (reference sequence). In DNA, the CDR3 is TGTGCCAGCAGCCATTTACAGGGATTCTCTGGAAACACCATATATTTT. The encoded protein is CASSHLQGFSGNTIYF.

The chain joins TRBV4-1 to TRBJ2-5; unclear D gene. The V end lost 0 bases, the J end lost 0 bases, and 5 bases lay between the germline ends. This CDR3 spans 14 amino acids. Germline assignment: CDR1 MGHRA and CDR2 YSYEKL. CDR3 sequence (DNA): TGCGCCAGCAGCCAAGAGGCGGACCAAGAGACCCAGTACTTC. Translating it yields CASSQEADQETQYF.

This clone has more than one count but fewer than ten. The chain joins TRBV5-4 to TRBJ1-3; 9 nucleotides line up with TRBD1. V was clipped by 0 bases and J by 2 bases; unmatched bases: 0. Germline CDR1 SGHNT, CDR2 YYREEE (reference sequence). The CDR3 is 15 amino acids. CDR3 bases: TGTGCCAGCAGCTTGGACAGGGGGCCTGGAAACACCATATATTTT. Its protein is CASSLDRGPGNTIYF. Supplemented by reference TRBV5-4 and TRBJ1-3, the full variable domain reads ETGVTQSPTHLIKTRGQQVTLRCSSQSGHNTVSWYQQALGQGPQFIFQYYREEENGRGNFPPRFSGLQFPNYSSELNVNALELDDSALYLCASSLDRGPGNTIYFGEGSWLTVV.

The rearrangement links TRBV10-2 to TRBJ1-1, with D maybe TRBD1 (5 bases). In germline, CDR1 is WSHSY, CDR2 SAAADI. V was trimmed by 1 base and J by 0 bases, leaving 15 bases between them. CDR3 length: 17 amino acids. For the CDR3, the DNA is TGCGCCAGCAGTGAGTTAACAGGTCTGGGCATGAACACTGAAGCTTTCTTT. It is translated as CASSELTGLGMNTEAFF.

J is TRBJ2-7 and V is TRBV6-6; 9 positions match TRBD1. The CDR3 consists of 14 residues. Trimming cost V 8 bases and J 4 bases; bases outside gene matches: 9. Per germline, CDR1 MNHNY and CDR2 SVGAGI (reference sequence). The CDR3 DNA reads TGTGCCAGCCGCCCGGGACAGGGAGGATACGAGCAGTACTTC. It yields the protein CASRPGQGGYEQYF.

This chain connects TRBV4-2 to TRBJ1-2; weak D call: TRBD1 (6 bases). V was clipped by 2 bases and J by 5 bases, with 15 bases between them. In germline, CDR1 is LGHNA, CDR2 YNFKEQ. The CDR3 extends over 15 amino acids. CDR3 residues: CASSQPQDSWYGYTF. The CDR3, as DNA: TGTGCCAGCAGCCAACCTCAGGACAGTTGGTATGGCTACACCTTC.

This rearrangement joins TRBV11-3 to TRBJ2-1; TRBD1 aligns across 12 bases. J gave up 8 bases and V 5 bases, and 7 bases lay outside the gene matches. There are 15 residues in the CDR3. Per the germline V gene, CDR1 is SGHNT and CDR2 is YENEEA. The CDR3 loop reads CASSAPGQGAHEQFF. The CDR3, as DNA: TGTGCCAGCAGCGCACCGGGACAGGGGGCACATGAGCAGTTCTTC.

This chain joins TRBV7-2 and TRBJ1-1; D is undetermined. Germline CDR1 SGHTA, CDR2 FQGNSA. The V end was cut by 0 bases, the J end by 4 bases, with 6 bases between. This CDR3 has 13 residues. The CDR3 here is CASSLASVTEAFF. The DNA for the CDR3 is TGTGCCAGCAGCTTAGCGTCGGTCACTGAAGCTTTCTTT.

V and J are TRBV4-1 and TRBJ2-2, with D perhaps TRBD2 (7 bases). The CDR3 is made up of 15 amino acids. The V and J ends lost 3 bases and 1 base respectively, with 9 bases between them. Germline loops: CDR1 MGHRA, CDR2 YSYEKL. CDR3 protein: CASSQGGLNTGELFF. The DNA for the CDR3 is TGCGCCAGCAGCCAGGGGGGGCTGAACACCGGGGAGCTGTTTTTT.

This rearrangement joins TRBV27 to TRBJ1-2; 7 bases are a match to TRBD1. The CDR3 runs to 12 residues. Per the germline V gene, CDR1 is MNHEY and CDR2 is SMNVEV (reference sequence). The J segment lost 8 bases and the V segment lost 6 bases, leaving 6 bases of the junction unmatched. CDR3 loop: CASRSRGWGYTF. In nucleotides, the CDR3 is TGTGCCAGCAGGAGCAGGGGGTGGGGCTACACCTTC.

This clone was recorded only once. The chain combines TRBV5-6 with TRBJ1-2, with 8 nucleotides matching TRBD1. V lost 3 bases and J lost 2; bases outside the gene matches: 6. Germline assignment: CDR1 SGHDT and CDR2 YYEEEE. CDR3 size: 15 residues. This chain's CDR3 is CASSSARTGNYGYTF. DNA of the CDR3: TGTGCCAGCAGCTCCGCCAGGACAGGGAACTATGGCTACACCTTC. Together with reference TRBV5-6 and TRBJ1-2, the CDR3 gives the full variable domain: DAGVTQSPTHLIKTRGQQVTLRCSPKSGHDTVSWYQQALGQGPQFIFQYYEEEERQRGNFPDRFSGHQFPNYSSELNVNALLLGDSALYLCASSSARTGNYGYTFGSGTRLTVV.

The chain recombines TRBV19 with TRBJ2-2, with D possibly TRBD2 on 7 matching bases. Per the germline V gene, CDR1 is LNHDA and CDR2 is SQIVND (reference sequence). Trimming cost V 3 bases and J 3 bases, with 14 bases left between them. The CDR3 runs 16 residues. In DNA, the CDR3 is TGTGCCAGTAGTATGTGGGGGGGCCCGGACACCGGGGAGCTGTTTTTT. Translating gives CASSMWGGPDTGELFF. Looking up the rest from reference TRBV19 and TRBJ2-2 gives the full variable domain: DGGITQSPKYLFRKEGQNVTLSCEQNLNHDAMYWYRQDPGQGLRLIYYSQIVNDFQKGDIAEGYSVSREKKESFPLTVTSAQKNPTAFYLCASSMWGGPDTGELFFGEGSRLTVL.

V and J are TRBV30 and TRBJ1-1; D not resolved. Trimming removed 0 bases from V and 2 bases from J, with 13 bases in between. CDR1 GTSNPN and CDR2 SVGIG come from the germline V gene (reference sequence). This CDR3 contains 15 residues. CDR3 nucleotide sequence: TGTGCCTGGAGTGTACACGAGGCCCTAAACACTGAAGCTTTCTTT. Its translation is CAWSVHEALNTEAFF.

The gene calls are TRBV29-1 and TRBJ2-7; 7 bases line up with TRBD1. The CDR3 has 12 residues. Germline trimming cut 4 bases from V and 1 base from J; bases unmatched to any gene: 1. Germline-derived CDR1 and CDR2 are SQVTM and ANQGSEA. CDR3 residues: CSVGGQSYEQYF. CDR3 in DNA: TGCAGCGTTGGGGGACAGTCCTACGAGCAGTACTTC.